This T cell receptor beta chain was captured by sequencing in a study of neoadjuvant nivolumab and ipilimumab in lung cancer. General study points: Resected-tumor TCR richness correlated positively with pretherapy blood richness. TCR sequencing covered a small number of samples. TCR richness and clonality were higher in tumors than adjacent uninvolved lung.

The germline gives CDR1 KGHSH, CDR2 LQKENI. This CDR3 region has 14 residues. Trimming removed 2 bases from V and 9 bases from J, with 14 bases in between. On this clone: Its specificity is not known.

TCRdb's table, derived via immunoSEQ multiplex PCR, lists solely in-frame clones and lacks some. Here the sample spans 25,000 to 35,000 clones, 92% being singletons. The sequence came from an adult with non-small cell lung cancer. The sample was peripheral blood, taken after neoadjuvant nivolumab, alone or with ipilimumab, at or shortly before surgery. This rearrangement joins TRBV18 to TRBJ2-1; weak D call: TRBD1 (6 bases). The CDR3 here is CASSPGGHVGEQFF. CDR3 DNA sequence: TGTGCCAGCTCACCAGGGGGCCATGTAGGTGAGCAGTTCTTC.